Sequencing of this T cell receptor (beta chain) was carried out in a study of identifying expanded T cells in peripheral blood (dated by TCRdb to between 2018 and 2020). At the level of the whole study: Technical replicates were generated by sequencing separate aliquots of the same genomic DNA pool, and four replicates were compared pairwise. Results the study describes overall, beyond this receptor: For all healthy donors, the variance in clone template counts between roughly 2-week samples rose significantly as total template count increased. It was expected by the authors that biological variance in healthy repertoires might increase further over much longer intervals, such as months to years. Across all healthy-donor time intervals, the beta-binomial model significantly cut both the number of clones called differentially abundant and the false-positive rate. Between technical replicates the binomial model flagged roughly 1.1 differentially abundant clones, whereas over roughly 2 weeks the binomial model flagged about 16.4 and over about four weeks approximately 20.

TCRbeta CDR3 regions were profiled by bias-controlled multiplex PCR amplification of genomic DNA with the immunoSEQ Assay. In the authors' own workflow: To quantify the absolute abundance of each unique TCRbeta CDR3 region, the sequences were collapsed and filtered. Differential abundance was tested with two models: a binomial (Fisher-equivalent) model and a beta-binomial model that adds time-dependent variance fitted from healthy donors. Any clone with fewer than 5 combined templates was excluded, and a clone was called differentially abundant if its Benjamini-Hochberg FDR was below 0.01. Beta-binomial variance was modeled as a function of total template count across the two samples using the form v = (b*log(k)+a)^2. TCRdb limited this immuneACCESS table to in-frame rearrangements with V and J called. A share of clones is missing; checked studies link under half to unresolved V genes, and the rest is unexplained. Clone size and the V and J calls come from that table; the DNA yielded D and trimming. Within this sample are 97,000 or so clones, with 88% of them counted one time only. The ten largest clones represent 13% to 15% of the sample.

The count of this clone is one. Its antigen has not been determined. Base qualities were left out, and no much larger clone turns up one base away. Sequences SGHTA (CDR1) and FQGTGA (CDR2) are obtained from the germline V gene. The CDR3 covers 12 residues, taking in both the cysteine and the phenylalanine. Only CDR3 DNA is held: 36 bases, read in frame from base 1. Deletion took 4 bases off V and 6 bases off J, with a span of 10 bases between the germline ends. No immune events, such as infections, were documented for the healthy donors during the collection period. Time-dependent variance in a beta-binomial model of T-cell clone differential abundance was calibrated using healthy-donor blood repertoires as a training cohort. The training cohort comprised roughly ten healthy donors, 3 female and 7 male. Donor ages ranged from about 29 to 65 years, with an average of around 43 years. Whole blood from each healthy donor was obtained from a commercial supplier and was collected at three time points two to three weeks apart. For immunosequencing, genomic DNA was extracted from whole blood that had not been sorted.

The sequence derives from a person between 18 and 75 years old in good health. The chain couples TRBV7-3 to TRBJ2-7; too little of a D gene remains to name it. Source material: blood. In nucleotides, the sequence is TGTGCCAGCAGCTCCCAGGCCGGCGAGCAGTACTTC. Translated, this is CASSSQAGEQYF.